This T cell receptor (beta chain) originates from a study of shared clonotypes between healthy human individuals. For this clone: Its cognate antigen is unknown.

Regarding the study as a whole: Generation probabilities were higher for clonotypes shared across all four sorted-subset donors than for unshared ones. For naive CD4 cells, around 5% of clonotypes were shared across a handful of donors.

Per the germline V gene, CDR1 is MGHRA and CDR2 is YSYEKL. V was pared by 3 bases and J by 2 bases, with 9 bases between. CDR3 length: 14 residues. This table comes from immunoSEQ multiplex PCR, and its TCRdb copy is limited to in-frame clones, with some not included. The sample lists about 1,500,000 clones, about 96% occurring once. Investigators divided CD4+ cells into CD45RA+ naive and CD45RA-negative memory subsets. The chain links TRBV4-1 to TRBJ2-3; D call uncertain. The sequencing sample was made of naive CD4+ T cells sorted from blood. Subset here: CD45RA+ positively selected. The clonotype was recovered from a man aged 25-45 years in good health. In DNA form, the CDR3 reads TGCGCCAGCAGCCAGCAACAGTACACAGATACGCAGTATTTT. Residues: CASSQQQYTDTQYF.